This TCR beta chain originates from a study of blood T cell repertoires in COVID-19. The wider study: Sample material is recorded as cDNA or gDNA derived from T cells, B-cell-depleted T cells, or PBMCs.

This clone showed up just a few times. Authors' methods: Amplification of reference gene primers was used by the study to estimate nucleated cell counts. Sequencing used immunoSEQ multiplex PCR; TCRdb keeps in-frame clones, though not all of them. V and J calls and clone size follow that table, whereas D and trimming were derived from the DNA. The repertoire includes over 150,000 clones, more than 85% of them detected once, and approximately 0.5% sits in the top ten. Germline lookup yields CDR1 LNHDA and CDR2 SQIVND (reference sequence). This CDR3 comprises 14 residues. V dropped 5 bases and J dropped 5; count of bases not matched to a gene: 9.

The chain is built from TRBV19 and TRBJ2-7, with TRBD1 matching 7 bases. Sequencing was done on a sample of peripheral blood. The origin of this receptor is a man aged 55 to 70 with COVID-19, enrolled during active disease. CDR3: CASSLDRQTHEQYF. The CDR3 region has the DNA TGTGCCAGTAGTTTGGACAGGCAAACCCACGAGCAGTACTTC.